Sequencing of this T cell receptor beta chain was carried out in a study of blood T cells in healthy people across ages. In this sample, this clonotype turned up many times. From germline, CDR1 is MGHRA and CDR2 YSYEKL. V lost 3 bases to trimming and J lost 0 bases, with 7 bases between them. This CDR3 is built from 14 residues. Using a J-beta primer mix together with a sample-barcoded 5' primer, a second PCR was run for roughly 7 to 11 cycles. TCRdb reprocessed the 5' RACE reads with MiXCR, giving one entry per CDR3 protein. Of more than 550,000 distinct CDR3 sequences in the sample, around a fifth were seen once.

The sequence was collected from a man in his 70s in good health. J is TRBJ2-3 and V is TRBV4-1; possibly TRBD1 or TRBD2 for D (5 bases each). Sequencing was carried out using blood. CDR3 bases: TGCGCCAGCAGCCACGGGGCTAGCACAGATACGCAGTATTTT. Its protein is CASSHGASTDTQYF.